This TCR beta chain is drawn from a study of regulatory T cells in long-lasting Graves disease (dated by TCRdb to the early 2020s). General notes on the study: In the newly diagnosed Graves' disease group, patients had been taking antithyroid drugs for less than 3 months. Peripheral blood TCR sequencing and RNA sequencing compared persistent Graves' disease patients with newly diagnosed Graves' disease patients. The study was registered as a clinical trial and conducted in China. TCR sequencing covered 13 persistent and roughly 20 newly diagnosed Graves' disease patients, some 33 samples in total. Study-wide findings and limitations: Persistent Graves' disease patients showed lower TCR Shannon entropy and fewer highly expanded clones than newly diagnosed patients, suggesting clonal expansion. Because the primary lesion, thyroid tissue, could not be accessed, the study looked at peripheral blood alone. The authors noted that the small sample size was a limitation that may lower accuracy. Only the TCR beta chain was sequenced and analyzed. Persistent patients shared more public clonotypes among themselves (2,741) than newly diagnosed patients did (approximately 900). TRBV28, TRBJ1-2 and TRBJ2-5 were preferentially used in persistent disease, while TRBV20-1 and TRBJ2-1 were favored in newly diagnosed disease.

As regards this clonotype: Its antigen target is currently unknown. No much larger clone exists at a distance of one base, and base qualities are not known.

Inclusive of the bounding cysteine and phenylalanine, the CDR3 is 13 residues long. Only the CDR3 DNA stays, 39 bases, in frame from base 1. A distance of 12 bases separates the germline ends of V and J, which lose 5 bases and 5 bases respectively. CDR1 is given as SEHNR and CDR2 as FQNEAQ, both from the germline V gene (reference sequence). The sample's time point label is to be understood as: newly diagnosed GD, antithyroid drugs for less than 3 months. RNA was extracted from PBMCs in TRIzol for both TCR sequencing and RNA sequencing. The diagnosis of Graves' disease was made according to American Thyroid Association guidelines. Recruitment of patients was carried out at an endocrinology department in Xi'an, China. Each patient gave around 9 milliliters of peripheral blood, collected in an EDTA anticoagulant tube. PBMCs were isolated by Ficoll Paque Plus density gradient separation without further T cell sorting. RNA quality was checked with an Agilent 2100 Bioanalyzer and agarose gel, and concentration with a NanoDrop 2000.

Libraries were built with multiplex PCR. Sequencing used an Illumina HiSeq 4000. To build TCR beta libraries, CDR3 regions were amplified by Arm-PCR using iRepertoire HTBI primers. Gel purification was performed on PCR products prior to sequencing. As for the original processing: Gene usage analysis of CDR3 amino acid clonotypes used the 50 to 70 TRBV and some 15 TRBJ segments found across samples. COPE and FqMerger were used to merge the filtered high-quality paired reads into contigs. BLAST was used to align contigs to IMGT TRBV, TRBD and TRBJ reference genes, and CDR3 was defined according to IMGT. Any clonotype with a frequency above 0.1% was classified as a highly expanded clone. Shannon entropy served as the measure of repertoire diversity, while the Gini coefficient captured V-J evenness. A clonotype was considered public if more than one individual shared it. TCRdb reworked the public reads: Q25 trimming with fastp, MiXCR clone assembly, productive beta chains retained. Each entry is one CDR3 protein sequence, shown with its most common DNA and genes. TCRdb, not the authors, supplied the V and J calls. The sample table holds hundreds of thousands of distinct CDR3 sequences, of which approximately 15% were seen once. The ten biggest clones cover about 17% of the sample.

These data were also filed under a second study, of T cells in Graves' hyperthyroidism and ophthalmopathy. The second publication reports: Graves' hyperthyroidism was defined as stable when no progression to ophthalmopathy occurred over 18 months of follow-up. Hyperthyroidism patients were newly diagnosed, with disease duration under 2 months, and aged 18 to 65 years. Exclusion was applied to patients with uncontrolled infections, other autoimmune diseases, pregnancy or lactation. Diagnoses were based on clinical symptoms, serum thyroxine and TRAb, thyroid ultrasound and orbital computed tomography. The TCR CDR3 was subjected to a first round of RT-PCR using the HTBI primer set and the Qiagen OneStep RT-PCR kit. Blood samples also contained most of the expanded thyroid clonotypes (frequency above 0.001), which suggests that blood repertoires may reflect thyroid immune responses. A model built on a 13 V-J signature distinguished ophthalmopathy from stable hyperthyroidism, reaching roughly 88% sensitivity and under 84% specificity in cross-validation and 80%/75% in testing. In validation, the model predicted progression to ophthalmopathy with approximately 71% sensitivity and approximately 78% specificity, a median of approximately 6.7 months before onset. To identify TCR V-J signatures that set the groups apart, the researchers used a discovery cohort of 90 to 100 patients, made up of around 42 with Graves' ophthalmopathy and some 56 with stable Graves' hyperthyroidism. An independent validation cohort of 18 to 20 hyperthyroidism patients and about 16 patients who later progressed to ophthalmopathy tested prospective prediction of ophthalmopathy. For training and testing, the 110 or so patients in the discovery cohort were randomly divided in a 7:3 ratio. In addition, the study compared T-cell repertoires in thyroid tissue and in blood from several Graves' hyperthyroidism patients. Following sampling, methimazole starting at 30 mg daily was given to hyperthyroidism patients, and high-dose intravenous methylprednisolone was given to ophthalmopathy patients. Libraries were constructed in a second round of multiplex PCR, after which size selection and purification were performed. Libraries were sequenced paired-end with 100 bp reads on an Illumina HiSeq2000. SOAPnuke was used to process the raw data, removing reads that contained adapters or uncalled bases, had a mean Phred below 15, or lacked an exact match to the constant primer or identifier. High-quality paired reads were merged with COPE v1.2.5, and unique nucleotide sequences were defined as clonotypes. Clonotypes were aligned to IMGT TRBV, TRBD and TRBJ reference segments using MiTCR v1.1. The analysis was restricted to V-J combinations with a frequency above 0.0001, which together covered about 99% of the repertoires. The TCS score was defined as F50 (clonal expansion) divided by E x V (chaos), with BLOSUM62-based TCRdist calculated between CDR3 peptides within each V-J. Welch's t-statistics and random forest reduced 514 V-J features to 10 to 15, which were used in a naive Bayes classifier (R e1071). No statistical method was used to set the sample size in advance, and investigators knew the group allocation. The paper reports TCR Vbeta CDR3 sequencing of approximately 140 peripheral blood samples: 43 ophthalmopathy, approximately 74 hyperthyroidism and approximately 17 progressor patients.

The rearrangement combines TRBV7-9 with TRBJ1-1, with TRBD1 perhaps the D gene, on 6 matching bases. Material: peripheral blood mononuclear cells (PBMCs), obtained at new diagnosis, from a patient treated with antithyroid drugs. The clonotype comes from a woman aged 25 to 39 with Graves disease. Donor details come from another sample of the same person, matched by shared clones. The CDR3 region reads CASSGNRVTEAFF. The DNA is TGTGCCAGCAGCGGTAACAGGGTAACTGAAGCTTTCTTT.